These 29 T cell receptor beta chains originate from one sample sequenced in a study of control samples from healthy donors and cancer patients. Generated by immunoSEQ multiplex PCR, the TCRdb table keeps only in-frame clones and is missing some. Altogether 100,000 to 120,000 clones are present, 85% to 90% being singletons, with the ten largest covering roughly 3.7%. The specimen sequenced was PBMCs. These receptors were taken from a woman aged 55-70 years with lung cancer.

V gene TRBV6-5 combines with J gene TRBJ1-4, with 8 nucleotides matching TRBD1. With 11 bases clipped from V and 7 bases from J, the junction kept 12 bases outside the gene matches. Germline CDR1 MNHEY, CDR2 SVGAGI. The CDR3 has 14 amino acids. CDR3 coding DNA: TGTGCCGTTCGAGATGGGACAGGAGCTGAAAAACTGTTTTTT. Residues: CAVRDGTGAEKLFF.

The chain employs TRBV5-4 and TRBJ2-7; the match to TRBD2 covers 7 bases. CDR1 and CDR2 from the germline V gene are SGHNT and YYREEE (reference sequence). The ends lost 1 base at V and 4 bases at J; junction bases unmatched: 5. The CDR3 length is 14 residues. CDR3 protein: CASSLRAGEYEQYF. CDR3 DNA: TGTGCCAGCAGCTTGCGGGCGGGAGAATACGAGCAGTACTTC.

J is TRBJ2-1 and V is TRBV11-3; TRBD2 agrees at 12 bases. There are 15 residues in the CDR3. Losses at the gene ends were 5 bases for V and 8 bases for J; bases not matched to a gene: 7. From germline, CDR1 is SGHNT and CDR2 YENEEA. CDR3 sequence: CASSRLAGGIDEQFF. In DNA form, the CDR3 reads TGTGCCAGCAGCCGGCTAGCGGGAGGGATCGATGAGCAGTTCTTC.

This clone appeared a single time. In nucleotides, the CDR3 is TGTGCCAGCAGCCCCTGGGGACAGGAAGAAAAACTGTTTTTT. It specifies CASSPWGQEEKLFF. The V gene is TRBV14, the J gene TRBJ1-4, with 8 bases lining up with TRBD1. Germline CDR1 reads SGHDN; CDR2 reads FVKESK. The CDR3 runs 14 residues. J was trimmed by 8 bases and V by 4 bases; bases with no gene match: 6.

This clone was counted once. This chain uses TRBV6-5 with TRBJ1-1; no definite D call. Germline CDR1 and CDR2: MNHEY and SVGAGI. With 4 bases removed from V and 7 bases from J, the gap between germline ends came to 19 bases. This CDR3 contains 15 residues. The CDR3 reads CASSSPSGRAGEAFF. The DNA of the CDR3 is TGTGCCAGCAGTTCCCCCAGCGGGAGGGCAGGTGAAGCTTTCTTT.

The CDR3 region is CAWSARGPGELFF. The CDR3 DNA is TGTGCCTGGAGTGCGAGGGGGCCCGGGGAGCTGTTTTTT. V and J are TRBV30 and TRBJ2-2; 7 bases are a match to TRBD1. The CDR3 runs to 13 residues. Germline V lookup: CDR1 GTSNPN, CDR2 SVGIG (reference sequence). The junction had 2 bases not matched to a gene; V was cut back by 1 base and J by 6 bases.

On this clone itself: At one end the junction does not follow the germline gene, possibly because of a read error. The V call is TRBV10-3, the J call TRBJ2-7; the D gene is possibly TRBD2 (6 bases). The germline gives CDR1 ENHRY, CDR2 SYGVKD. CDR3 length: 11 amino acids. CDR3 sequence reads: CAISGGLEQYF. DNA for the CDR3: TGTGCCATTAGTGGGGGGTTGGAGCAGTACTTC.

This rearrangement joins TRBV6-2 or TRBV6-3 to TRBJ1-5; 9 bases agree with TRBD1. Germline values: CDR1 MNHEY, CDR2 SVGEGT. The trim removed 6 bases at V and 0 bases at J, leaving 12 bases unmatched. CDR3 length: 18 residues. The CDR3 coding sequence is TGTGCCAGCAGCCGGGGACAGGGCGTTTCGGATAGCAATCAGCCCCAGCATTTT. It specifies CASSRGQGVSDSNQPQHF.

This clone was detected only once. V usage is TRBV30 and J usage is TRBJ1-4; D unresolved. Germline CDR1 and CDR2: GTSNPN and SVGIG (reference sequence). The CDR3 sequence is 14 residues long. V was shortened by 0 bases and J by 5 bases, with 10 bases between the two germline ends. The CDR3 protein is CAWSVQTFNEKLFF. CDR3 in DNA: TGTGCCTGGAGTGTACAGACATTCAATGAAAAACTGTTTTTT.

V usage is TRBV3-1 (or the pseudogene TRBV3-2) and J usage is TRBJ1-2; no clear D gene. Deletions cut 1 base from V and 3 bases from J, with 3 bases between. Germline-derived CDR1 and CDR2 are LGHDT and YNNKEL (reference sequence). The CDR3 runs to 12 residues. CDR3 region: CASSQADYGYTF. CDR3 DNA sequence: TGTGCCAGCAGCCAAGCGGACTATGGCTACACCTTC.

The CDR3 DNA reads as TGTGCCAGTAACCCCGGGCCCTACTATGGCTACACCTTC. This translates into CASNPGPYYGYTF. This chain links TRBV19 with TRBJ1-2; D remains ambiguous. CDR3 length: 13 amino acids. V lost 7 bases to trimming and J lost 3 bases, with 12 bases between them. The germline CDR1 and CDR2 sequences are LNHDA and SQIVND (reference sequence).

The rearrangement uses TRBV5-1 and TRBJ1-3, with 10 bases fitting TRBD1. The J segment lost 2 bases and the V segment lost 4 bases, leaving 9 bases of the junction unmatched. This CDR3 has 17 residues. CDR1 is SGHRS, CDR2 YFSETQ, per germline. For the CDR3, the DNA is TGCGCCAGCAGCCCAGGACAGGGGGATCTAACTGGAAACACCATATATTTT. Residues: CASSPGQGDLTGNTIYF.

This chain's CDR3 is CAINPGLAGGYTGELFF. The CDR3 bases are TGTGCCATCAATCCGGGACTAGCGGGAGGATACACCGGGGAGCTGTTTTTT. V and J are TRBV10-3 and TRBJ2-2; 15 bases match TRBD2. Germline CDR1 and CDR2: ENHRY and SYGVKD. V trimming: 7 bases; J trimming: 3 bases; junction bases outside the gene matches: 6. The CDR3 is made up of 17 amino acids.

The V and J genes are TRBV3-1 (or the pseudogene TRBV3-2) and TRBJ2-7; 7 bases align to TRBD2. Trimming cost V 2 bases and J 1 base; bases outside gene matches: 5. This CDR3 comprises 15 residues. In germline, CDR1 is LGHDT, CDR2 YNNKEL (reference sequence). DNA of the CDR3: TGTGCCAGCAGCCAATACCAGCGGGGTTCCTACGAGCAGTACTTC. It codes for CASSQYQRGSYEQYF.

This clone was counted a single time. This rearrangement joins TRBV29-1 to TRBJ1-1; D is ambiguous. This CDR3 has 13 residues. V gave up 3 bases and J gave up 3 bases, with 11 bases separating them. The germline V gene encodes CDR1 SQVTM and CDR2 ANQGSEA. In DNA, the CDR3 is TGCAGCGTTGATGAGCAGGTAGACACTGAAGCTTTCTTT. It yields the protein CSVDEQVDTEAFF.

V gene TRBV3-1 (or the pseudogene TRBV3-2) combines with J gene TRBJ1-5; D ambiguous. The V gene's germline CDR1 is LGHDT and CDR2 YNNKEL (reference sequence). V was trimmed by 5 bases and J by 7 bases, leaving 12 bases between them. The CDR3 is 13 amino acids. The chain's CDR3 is CASSNPGKQPQHF. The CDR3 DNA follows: TGTGCCAGCAGCAACCCAGGAAAACAGCCCCAGCATTTT.

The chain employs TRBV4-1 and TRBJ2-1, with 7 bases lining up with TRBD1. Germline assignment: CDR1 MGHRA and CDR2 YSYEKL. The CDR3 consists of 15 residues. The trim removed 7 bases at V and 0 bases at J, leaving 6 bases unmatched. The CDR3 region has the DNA TGCGCCAGCACCCAGGGACAGAGCTCCTACAATGAGCAGTTCTTC. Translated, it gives CASTQGQSSYNEQFF.

The CDR3 sequence: CASSFGNTEAFF. The CDR3 DNA sequence: TGTGCCAGCAGTTTTGGTAACACTGAAGCTTTCTTT. This chain links TRBV28 with TRBJ1-1; no definite D call. CDR1 and CDR2 from the germline V gene are MDHEN and SYDVKM. This CDR3 spans 12 amino acids. The V gene lost 3 bases and the J gene lost 2 bases, with 4 bases spanning the gap.

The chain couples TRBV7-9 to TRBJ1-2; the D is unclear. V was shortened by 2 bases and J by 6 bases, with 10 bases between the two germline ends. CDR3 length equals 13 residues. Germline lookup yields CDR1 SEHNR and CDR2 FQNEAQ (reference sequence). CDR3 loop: CASSLRSADGYTF. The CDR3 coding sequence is TGTGCCAGCAGCTTACGATCTGCCGATGGCTACACCTTC.

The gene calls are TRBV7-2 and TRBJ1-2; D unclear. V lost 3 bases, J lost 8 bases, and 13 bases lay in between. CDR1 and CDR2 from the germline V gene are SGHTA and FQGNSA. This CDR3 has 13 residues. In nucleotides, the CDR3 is TGTGCCAGCAGCTTCGGGCTTCCCGAGGGCTACACCTTC. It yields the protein CASSFGLPEGYTF.

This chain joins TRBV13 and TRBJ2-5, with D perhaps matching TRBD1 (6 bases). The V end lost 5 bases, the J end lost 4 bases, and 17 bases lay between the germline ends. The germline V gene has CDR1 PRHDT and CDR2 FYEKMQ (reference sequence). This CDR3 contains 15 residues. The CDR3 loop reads CASSPTGLEGETQYF. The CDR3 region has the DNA TGTGCCAGCAGCCCCACAGGGCTTGAGGGAGAGACCCAGTACTTC. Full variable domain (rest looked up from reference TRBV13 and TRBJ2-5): AAGVIQSPRHLIKEKRETATLKCYPIPRHDTVYWYQQGPGQDPQFLISFYEKMQSDKGSIPDRFSAQQFSDYHSELNMSSLELGDSALYFCASSPTGLEGETQYFGPGTRLLVL.

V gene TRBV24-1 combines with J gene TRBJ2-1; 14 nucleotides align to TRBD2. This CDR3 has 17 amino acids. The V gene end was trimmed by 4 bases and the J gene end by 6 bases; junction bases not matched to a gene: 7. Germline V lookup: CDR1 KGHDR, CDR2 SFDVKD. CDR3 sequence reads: CATSDNSGLAGANEQFF. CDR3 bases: TGTGCCACCAGTGACAACTCGGGACTAGCGGGGGCCAATGAGCAGTTCTTC.

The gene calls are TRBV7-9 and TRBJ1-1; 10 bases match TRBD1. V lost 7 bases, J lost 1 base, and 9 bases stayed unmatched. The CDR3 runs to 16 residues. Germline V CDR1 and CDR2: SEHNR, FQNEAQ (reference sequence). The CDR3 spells CASTPRQGAKNTEAFF. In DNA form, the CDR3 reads TGTGCCAGCACCCCTCGACAGGGGGCGAAGAACACTGAAGCTTTCTTT.

CDR3 region: CASPGLSEQYF. The DNA for the CDR3 is TGCGCCAGCCCGGGCCTCTCCGAGCAGTACTTC. J is TRBJ2-7 and V is TRBV10-1, with no clear D. Trimming left V 8 bases short and J 6 bases short, with 11 bases between. Germline CDR1 and CDR2: WNHNN and SYGVQD (reference sequence). The CDR3 sequence is 11 residues long.

In DNA, the CDR3 is TGTGCTAGTGGCCACTCGACAGGGAACACTGAAGCTTTCTTT. Encoded protein: CASGHSTGNTEAFF. J is TRBJ1-1 and V is TRBV12-5; perhaps TRBD1 as D (6 bases). The CDR3 sequence is 14 residues long. V dropped 6 bases and J dropped 1 base, with 12 bases sitting between them. Per germline, CDR1 LGHNT and CDR2 FRNRAP. Full variable domain (missing parts from reference TRBV12-5 and TRBJ1-1): DARVTQTPRHKVTEMGQEVTMRCQPILGHNTVFWYRQTMMQGLELLAYFRNRAPLDDSGMPKDRFSAEMPDATLATLKIQPSEPRDSAVYFCASGHSTGNTEAFFGQGTRLTVV.

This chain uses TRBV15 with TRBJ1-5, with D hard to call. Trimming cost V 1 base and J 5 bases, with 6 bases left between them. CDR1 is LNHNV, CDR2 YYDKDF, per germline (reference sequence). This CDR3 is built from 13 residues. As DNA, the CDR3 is TGTGCCACCAGCAGAGGTCCGGATCAGCCCCAGCATTTT. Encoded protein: CATSRGPDQPQHF.

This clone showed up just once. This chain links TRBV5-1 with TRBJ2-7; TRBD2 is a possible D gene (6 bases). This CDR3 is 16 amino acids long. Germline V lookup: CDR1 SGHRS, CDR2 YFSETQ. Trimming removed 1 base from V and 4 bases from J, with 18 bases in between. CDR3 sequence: CASSLTIGTSDYEQYF. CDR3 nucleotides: TGCGCCAGCAGCTTGACGATTGGGACTTCCGATTACGAGCAGTACTTC.

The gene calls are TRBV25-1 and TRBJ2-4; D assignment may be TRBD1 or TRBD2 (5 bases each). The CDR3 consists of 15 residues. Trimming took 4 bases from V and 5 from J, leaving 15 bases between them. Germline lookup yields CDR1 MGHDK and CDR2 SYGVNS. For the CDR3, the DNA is TGTGCCAGCAGTGTCGGCCCGGGACGTGAAAACATTCAGTACTTC. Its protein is CASSVGPGRENIQYF. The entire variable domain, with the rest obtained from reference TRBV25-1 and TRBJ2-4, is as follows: EADIYQTPRYLVIGTGKKITLECSQTMGHDKMYWYQQDPGMELHLIHYSYGVNSTEKGDLSSESTVSRIRTEHFPLTLESARPSHTSQYLCASSVGPGRENIQYFGAGTRLSVL.

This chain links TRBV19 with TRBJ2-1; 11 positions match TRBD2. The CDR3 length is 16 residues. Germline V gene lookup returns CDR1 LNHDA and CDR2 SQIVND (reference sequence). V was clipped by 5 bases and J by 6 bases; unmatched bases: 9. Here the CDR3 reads CASSGLSGRASNEQFF. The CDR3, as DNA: TGTGCCAGTAGTGGCCTTAGCGGGAGGGCCTCCAATGAGCAGTTCTTC.